Below are 15 T cell receptor beta chains sequenced from a single sample in a study of blood T cell repertoires in COVID-19. TCRdb's table, derived via immunoSEQ multiplex PCR, lists solely in-frame clones and lacks some. The table includes about 170,000 clones, 80% to 90% detected once. Sequencing was done on a sample of peripheral blood. The receptor source for this set is a man aged 35-49 years who had recovered from COVID-19.

This clone was found once. J is TRBJ2-7 and V is TRBV7-9; D perhaps matches TRBD1 (6 bases). The CDR3 is 15 residues long. Trimming removed 0 bases from V and 7 bases from J, with 16 bases in between. Germline values: CDR1 SEHNR, CDR2 FQNEAQ (reference sequence). In DNA form, the CDR3 reads TGTGCCAGCAGCTTAGCGAGCACAGGGCCGGGGGAGCAGTACTTC. It yields the protein CASSLASTGPGEQYF.

The V gene is TRBV28, the J gene TRBJ1-6; TRBD1 matches 9 bases. The CDR3 runs to 15 residues. V shed 4 bases, J shed 7 bases, and the junction held 5 bases outside the gene matches. Per germline, CDR1 MDHEN and CDR2 SYDVKM. In DNA form, the CDR3 reads TGTGCCAGCAGTTCAGAGACAGGGGGGAATTCACCCCTCCACTTT. Protein sequence: CASSSETGGNSPLHF.

The V gene is TRBV15, the J gene TRBJ2-1; weak D call: TRBD1 (6 bases). The CDR3 sequence is 15 residues long. Germline V gene lookup returns CDR1 LNHNV and CDR2 YYDKDF (reference sequence). Trimming took off 3 bases at V and 4 bases at J, with 13 bases between the two ends. The CDR3 protein is CATSRDGTPYNEQFF. DNA for the CDR3: TGTGCCACCAGCAGGGACGGGACACCTTACAATGAGCAGTTCTTC.

This clone was recorded once. The chain employs TRBV7-2 and TRBJ2-1; the match to TRBD2 covers 10 bases. Germline CDR1 reads SGHTA; CDR2 reads FQGNSA. V shed 2 bases, J shed 9 bases, and the junction held 4 bases outside the gene matches. The CDR3 sequence is 14 residues long. CDR3 protein: CASSLSGRAVEQFF. In DNA form, the CDR3 reads TGTGCCAGCAGCTTAAGCGGGAGGGCCGTTGAGCAGTTCTTC. Filled out from reference TRBV7-2 and TRBJ2-1, the complete variable domain reads GAGVSQSPSNKVTEKGKDVELRCDPISGHTALYWYRQSLGQGLEFLIYFQGNSAPDKSGLPSDRFSAERTGGSVSTLTIQRTQQEDSAVYLCASSLSGRAVEQFFGPGTRLTVL.

The V and J genes are TRBV9 and TRBJ1-2, with D possibly TRBD1 on 6 matching bases. Germline V gene sequence: CDR1 SGDLS, CDR2 YYNGEE. Trimming took off 4 bases at V and 2 bases at J, with 18 bases between the two ends. The CDR3 is 16 amino acids. The CDR3 region has the DNA TGTGCCAGCAGCCCGAGACAGGCCGACTTAAACTATGGCTACACCTTC. This codes for CASSPRQADLNYGYTF.

This clone was counted once. The CDR3 nucleotides read TGTGCCAGCAGCTTGGCGGACAGGGTCTTTTCAGATACGCAGTATTTT. Translating it yields CASSLADRVFSDTQYF. The V call is TRBV5-8, the J call TRBJ2-3, with 8 bases fitting TRBD1. The CDR3 has 16 amino acids. Trimming cost V 0 bases and J 4 bases; bases outside gene matches: 7. Germline assignment: CDR1 SGHTS and CDR2 YDEGEE.

This chain connects TRBV27 to TRBJ1-2; TRBD1 aligns across 9 bases. Germline CDR1 reads MNHEY; CDR2 reads SMNVEV (reference sequence). After removal of 5 bases from V and 7 bases from J, the junction contained 5 bases not matched to a gene. This CDR3 contains 13 residues. The CDR3 spells CASSPGQGIGYTF. CDR3 nucleotide sequence: TGTGCCAGCAGTCCGGGACAGGGAATTGGCTACACCTTC.

This chain joins TRBV12-3 or TRBV12-4 and TRBJ1-4, with D possibly being TRBD1 (5 bases). The CDR3 sequence is 12 residues long. The V end was cut by 5 bases, the J end by 6 bases, with 7 bases between. This CDR3 is CASSLRDEKLFF. The CDR3 DNA follows: TGTGCCAGCAGTCTCAGGGATGAAAAACTGTTTTTT.

The V gene is TRBV7-2, the J gene TRBJ1-2; weak D call: TRBD1 (5 bases). With 5 bases removed from V and 2 bases from J, the gap between germline ends came to 15 bases. The V gene's germline CDR1 is SGHTA and CDR2 FQGNSA. The length of the CDR3 is 15 residues. The CDR3 nucleotides are TGTGCCAGCAGCCCTAGAACGGCAGGGAACTATGGCTACACCTTC. Translated, it gives CASSPRTAGNYGYTF.

CDR3 DNA: TGTGCCAGCAGTTTGACTAGATTTGGCAATGAGCAGTTCTTC. Translated, it gives CASSLTRFGNEQFF. The gene calls are TRBV27 and TRBJ2-1; D is perhaps TRBD2 (6 bases). The germline gives CDR1 MNHEY, CDR2 SMNVEV (reference sequence). V was clipped by 3 bases and J by 6 bases, with 12 bases between them. There are 14 residues in the CDR3.

The rearrangement links TRBV27 to TRBJ2-3; 10 bases match TRBD2. The trim removed 8 bases at V and 5 bases at J, leaving 7 bases unmatched. Germline values: CDR1 MNHEY, CDR2 SMNVEV (reference sequence). The CDR3 covers 14 residues. CDR3 in amino acids: CASLAGEGLDTQYF. The CDR3 nucleotides read TGTGCCAGCCTAGCGGGGGAAGGGTTAGATACGCAGTATTTT.

V gene TRBV13 combines with J gene TRBJ2-2, with a tentative D call TRBD2 (6 bases). The germline V and J ends were trimmed by 1 base and 8 bases, with 14 bases remaining between them. Germline CDR1 is PRHDT and CDR2 is FYEKMQ (reference sequence). The CDR3 length is 15 residues. This CDR3 reads CASSLARAGSGELFF. CDR3 DNA sequence: TGTGCCAGCAGCTTAGCTCGTGCGGGGTCTGGGGAGCTGTTTTTT.

The J gene is TRBJ2-1, the V gene TRBV5-8; a possible D gene is TRBD2 (6 bases). CDR3 length: 17 amino acids. V was shortened by 1 base and J by 7 bases, with 21 bases between the two germline ends. The germline gives CDR1 SGHTS, CDR2 YDEGEE. The CDR3 reads CASSLRFGGRPENEQFF. DNA for the CDR3: TGTGCCAGCAGCTTGAGGTTTGGGGGGAGGCCGGAAAATGAGCAGTTCTTC.

V usage is TRBV2 and J usage is TRBJ2-2, with D perhaps matching TRBD2 (6 bases). This CDR3 has 14 amino acids. The V gene lost 3 bases and the J gene lost 6 bases, with 11 bases spanning the gap. CDR1 SNHLY and CDR2 FYNNEI come from the germline V gene. The CDR3 DNA follows: TGTGCCAGCAGTGAGGTACTAGCCTCCGGGGAGCTGTTTTTT. It codes for CASSEVLASGELFF.

This clone was counted a single time. The chain links TRBV10-3 to TRBJ2-4; D is perhaps TRBD1 (5 bases). This CDR3 comprises 15 residues. V lost 0 bases, J lost 1 base, and 7 bases lay in between. Germline assignment: CDR1 ENHRY and CDR2 SYGVKD. For the CDR3, the DNA is TGTGCCATCAGTGAGTCAGCAGGGGCCAAAAACATTCAGTACTTC. Its translation is CAISESAGAKNIQYF.